This T cell receptor (beta chain) emerged from a study of cytomegalovirus exposure and HLA in healthy donors (dated by TCRdb to about 2017). Turning to the overall study: According to an earlier analysis of 587 of the donors, some 170 million T cells yielded roughly 100 million unique TCR beta sequences and approximately 300 Gb of sequence data. An earlier analysis of fewer than 750 of the donors used high-throughput TCR beta sequencing to judge whether each TCR beta V gene segment behaved as functional or pseudogenic. The genetic ancestry cluster associated with self-reported Caucasian donors included 81% of the approximately 400 genotyped donors. Among a few hundred genotyped donors of the cohort, an average of around 240,000 unique TCR beta nucleotide sequences were sequenced per donor, around 20% of them non-productive. Donor age, sex, ethnicity and CMV serostatus were compiled together with the repertoire data. Every discovery cohort repertoire had been produced on one sequencing platform. HLA typing covered class I and class II loci at four-digit resolution. The number of donors typed differed by locus, with roughly 620-630 for A, B, C, DRB1 and DQB1, around 500 for DQA1, 606 for DPA1, and approximately 470 for DPB1. The later analysis used no new phenotypic data to find candidate immune exposures, relying instead on TCR beta sequences and their occurrence across donors. The aim of the study was to test whether cataloging public T cell receptors could identify signatures of past pathogen exposure. Roughly 5 DR-DQ haplotypes were handled as single units for association and clustering, since linkage in the cohort was strong. The study used immunosequencing to profile the T cell repertoires of several hundred subjects and linked those repertoires to cytomegalovirus serostatus. To predict cytomegalovirus infection status, the study combined high-throughput TCR immunosequencing, statistical association of individual TCRs with disease status, and machine learning. Along with the roughly 670-subject first cohort, a separate validation cohort of over a hundred different subjects was used. A later genetic analysis took genome-wide SNP genotypes for about three fifths of the roughly 670 donors and used that subset as a discovery cohort. A later analysis re-analyzed previously published TCR beta repertoires from roughly 630 donors and added high-resolution HLA genotyping to study TCR occurrence patterns. An early release that covered 500 to 800 HLA-typed donors contained approximately 300 gigabases of sequencing data and tens of millions of unique TCR sequences.

With respect to this clone: Its antigen has not been determined. Per-nucleotide qualities are absent, and no much larger clonotype sits a single base away.

Cut back by 0 bases and 0 bases, the V and J ends lie 8 bases apart. The cysteine opens and the phenylalanine closes a CDR3 of 15 amino acids. Only the CDR3 DNA stays, 45 bases, in frame from base 1. From the germline V gene (reference sequence), CDR1 is GTSNPN and CDR2 is SVGIG. Library method: the immunoSEQ multiplex PCR assay. The multiplex PCR relied on a mix of 60 forward primers for TCR Vbeta segments and 13 reverse primers for TCR Jbeta segments. The CDR3 region of rearranged TCR beta genes was amplified from genomic DNA with a multiplex PCR assay. On the Illumina HiSeq System, the amplified TCR beta libraries were sequenced as 87-base-pair reads. As for the original processing: A later analysis tallied tens of millions of unique TCR beta chains across the 666 repertoires, and about 12 million of those chains were shared by two or more donors. To remove PCR and sequencing errors, raw reads were error-corrected and collapsed into unique sequences using a nearest-neighbor algorithm that merged closely related sequences. CDR3 sequences were aligned to IMGT reference sequences to assign V, D and J gene segments. Each retained sequence needed at least a six-nucleotide match to both a V gene segment and a J gene segment. A rearrangement counted as productive if the CDR3 had no stop codons and remained in frame with V and J, and every other rearrangement counted as non-productive. Following IMGT convention, CDR3 was defined as the stretch from the second conserved V-encoded cysteine to the conserved J-encoded phenylalanine. Sequences without an unambiguous match to a single V gene segment were excluded from the earlier analysis of over 500 of the donors. An earlier analysis of several hundred of the donors called V segments functional above 56.7% productive rearrangements and segregating when the between-donor standard deviation exceeded 5%. To diagnose cytomegalovirus status from the catalog of TCR beta chain sequences, a statistical classification framework was built. In a later analysis, TCR nucleotide sequences were compared against IMGT/GENE-DB human TR gene sequences so that V and J genes could be assigned. In a later analysis, CDR3 sequences and most-parsimonious VDJ recombination scenarios were assigned using the TCRdist pipeline. In a later analysis, each TCR beta chain was defined by its CDR3 amino acid sequence together with its V-gene family, and reads without a unique V-gene family were excluded. To address suspected cross-contamination and a sequencing artifact, a later analysis removed 450 to 700 highly shared, low-generation-probability nucleotide sequences. In a later analysis, a clonal expansion index for each public chain was calculated from normalized within-repertoire ranks of inferred template counts. In a later analysis, generation probabilities were computed using a VDJ recombination model fitted to out-of-frame rearrangements, and the results were checked against IGoR. A later analysis scored TCR-TCR, TCR-HLA and TCR-CMV co-occurrence with hypergeometric tests, applying a repertoire-size bias correction to TCR pairs. In a later analysis, false discovery rates were estimated by permuting HLA or CMV assignments 20 times. In a later analysis, co-occurring TCRs were grouped using DBSCAN, with TCRdist sequence similarity added in when clustering inside HLA-allele-positive subsets. For co-occurrence clustering, repertoires with fewer than 30,000 or more than 120,000 public chains were excluded, along with five repertoires with anomalous nucleotide sharing. The immuneACCESS repertoire file appears here via TCRdb, limited to in-frame rearrangements. These files lack a portion of the clones; in checked studies, under half of the deficit traces to unresolved V genes, and the cause of the others is not known. That table supplies the V and J calls and clone size; D and trimming were determined from the DNA. The sample profile shows approximately 88,000 clones; under 85% of them were found once. The ten largest clones represent less than 9.5% of the sample.

Study-wide conclusions, independent of this receptor: Because HLA typing was missing for some donors at each locus, association tests included only the typed subset. In a later genetic analysis, fewer N-insertions in productive TCRs were reported among donors in an Asian-associated ancestry cluster than the approximately 670-donor mean. Roughly uniform sequencing depth across donors was assumed in presence/absence analyses, although this assumption may not hold. According to a later analysis, most CMV-associated TCR beta chains appeared to be HLA-restricted, and the HLA associations seemed to be driven largely by CMV exposure. At a false discovery rate of 0.05, a later analysis linked fewer than 20,000 TCR beta sequences to specific HLA alleles. According to a later analysis, parvovirus B19, influenza, CMV and Epstein-Barr virus appeared linked to several top co-occurrence clusters. A later genetic analysis associated a missense DCLRE1C variant with V-gene and J-gene trimming of TCR beta chains, and an independent cohort replicated the association. A cluster of highly shared sequence variants was judged likely to represent a technical artifact of the sequencing pipeline. The authors suggested that the approach could potentially be generalized to other disease states and immunological phenotypes. In vitro tests confirmed that a few of the cytomegalovirus-associated TCR beta chains recognize cytomegalovirus antigens. The classifier was reported to diagnose cytomegalovirus status with high specificity and sensitivity in both the original cohort and the validation cohort. The only immune exposure information available for the cohort was CMV serostatus. Most TCR sequences were observed very rarely across donors, whereas some public TCRs were present in many individuals. In an earlier analysis of more than 450 of the donors, most TCR beta V segments were observed in productive rearrangements about 87% or about 30% of the time, broadly matching IMGT annotations. Linkage disequilibrium might explain the correlated functional status among segregating V segments, but an unknown experimental factor could not be ruled out. According to a later analysis, TCR association rates differed among HLA loci, with DRB1 alleles showing the most associated TCRs and HLA-C alleles showing the fewest. When HLA alleles, especially DR and DQ, strongly co-occurred, TCR associations were difficult to assign to individual alleles. In this cohort, only TCR beta chains were sequenced, and detectable features were limited by the absence of alpha or paired-chain data. A further reported finding was that TCR beta sequences accurately predicted the HLA-A and HLA-B alleles for most subjects in the first cohort. A later analysis found that HLA-associated TCR beta chains were more clonally expanded and had lower generation probabilities than equally common non-associated chains. A total of some 180 TCR beta chains were listed by the study as associated with cytomegalovirus. The 87-base-pair reads could not distinguish some IMGT-functional V segments, including TRBV6-2 and TRBV6-3, so those segments were excluded. The earlier analysis of some 560 of the donors excluded about 16 rarely observed V segments, including chromosome 9 orphons, because counts were too low.

In total, approximately 610 healthy bone marrow donors made up the cohort. All cohort members were sampled while nominally healthy, although unrecorded immune exposures were likely present. The donor tested CMV seropositive and was one of the 289 seropositive cohort members. Each donor provided a peripheral blood sample, and peripheral blood mononuclear cells were used for TCR beta sequencing. Genomic DNA was extracted from the blood cell samples with the Qiagen DNeasy Blood Extraction Kit. Sequencing was performed on PBMCs. This clonotype was obtained from a man in his forties or fifties in good health and CMV-seropositive. The sequence is built from TRBV30 and TRBJ2-2, and the D gene may be TRBD1, 5 bases matching. In nucleotide form, the sequence is TGTGCCTGGAGTGTCCAGGGCTCGAACACCGGGGAGCTGTTTTTT. Its amino acids are CAWSVQGSNTGELFF.